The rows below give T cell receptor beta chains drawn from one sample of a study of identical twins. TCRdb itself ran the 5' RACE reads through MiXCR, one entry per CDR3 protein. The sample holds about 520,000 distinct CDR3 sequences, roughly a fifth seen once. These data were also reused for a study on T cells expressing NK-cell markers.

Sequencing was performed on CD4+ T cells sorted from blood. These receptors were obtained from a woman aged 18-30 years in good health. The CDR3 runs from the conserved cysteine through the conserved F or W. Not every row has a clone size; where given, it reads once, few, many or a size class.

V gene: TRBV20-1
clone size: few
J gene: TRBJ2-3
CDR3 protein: CSASKASGLAVDTQYF

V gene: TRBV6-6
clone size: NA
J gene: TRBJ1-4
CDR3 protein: CASSTREKLFF

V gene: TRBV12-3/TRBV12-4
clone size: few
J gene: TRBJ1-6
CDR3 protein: CASSVGVRYGNSPLHF

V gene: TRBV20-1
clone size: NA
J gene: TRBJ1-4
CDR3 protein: CSARGGWDEKLFF

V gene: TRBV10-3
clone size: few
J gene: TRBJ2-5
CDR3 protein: CAIRRGVQETQYF

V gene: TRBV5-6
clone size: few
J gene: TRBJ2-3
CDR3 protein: CASSSPGTDTQYF

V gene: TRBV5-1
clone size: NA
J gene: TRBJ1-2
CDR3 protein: CASSLDTPYGYTF

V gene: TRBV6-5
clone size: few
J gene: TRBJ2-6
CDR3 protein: CASSYSYGSGANVLTF

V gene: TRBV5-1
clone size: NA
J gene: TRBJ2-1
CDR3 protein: CASSLLAGISYNEQFF

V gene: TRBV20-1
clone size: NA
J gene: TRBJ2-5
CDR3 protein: CSADTGTTFRETQYF

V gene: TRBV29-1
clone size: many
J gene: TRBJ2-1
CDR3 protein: CSVAWRSNEQFF

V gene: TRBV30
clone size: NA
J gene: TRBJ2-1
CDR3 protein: CAWRRAGATRPYNEQFF

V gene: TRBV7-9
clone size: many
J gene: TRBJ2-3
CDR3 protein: CASSFASTDTQYF

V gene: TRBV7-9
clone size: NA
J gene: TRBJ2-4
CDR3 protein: CASSTTGSAKNIQYF

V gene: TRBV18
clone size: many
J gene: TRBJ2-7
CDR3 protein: CASSPGTGSYEQYF

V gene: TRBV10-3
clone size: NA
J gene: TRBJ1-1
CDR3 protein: CAIAGQGGEARAFF

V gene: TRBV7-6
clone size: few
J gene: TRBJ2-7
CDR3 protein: CASSLVPGGAYEQYF

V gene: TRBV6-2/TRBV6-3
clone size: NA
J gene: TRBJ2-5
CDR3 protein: CASSGTGTSGSTQYF

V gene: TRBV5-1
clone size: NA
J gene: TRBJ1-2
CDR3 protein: CASSLAAGTDYGYTF

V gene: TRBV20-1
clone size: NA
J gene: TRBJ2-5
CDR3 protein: CSLVAGGRETQYF

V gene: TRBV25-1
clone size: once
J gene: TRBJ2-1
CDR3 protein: CASSVPSGAAEQFF

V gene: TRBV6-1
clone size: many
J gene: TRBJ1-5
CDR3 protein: CASKAAANQPQHF

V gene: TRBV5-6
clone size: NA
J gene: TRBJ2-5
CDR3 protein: CASSLVVGGETQYF

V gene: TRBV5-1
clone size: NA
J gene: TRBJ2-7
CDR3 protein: CASAFERTGIHYEQYF

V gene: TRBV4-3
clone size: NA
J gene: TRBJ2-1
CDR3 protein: CASSPSEGVPLLNNEQFF

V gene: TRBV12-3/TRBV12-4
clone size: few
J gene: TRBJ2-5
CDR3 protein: CASSPGLAGLQETQYF

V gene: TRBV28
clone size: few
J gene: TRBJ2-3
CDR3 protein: CASPSGLGGTDTQYF

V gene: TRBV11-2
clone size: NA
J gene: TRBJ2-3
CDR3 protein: CASSLDLRGLADTQYF

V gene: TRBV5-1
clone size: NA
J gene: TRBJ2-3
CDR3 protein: CASSRWETLTDTQYF

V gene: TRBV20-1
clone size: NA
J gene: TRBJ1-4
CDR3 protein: CSAKGAGEKLFF

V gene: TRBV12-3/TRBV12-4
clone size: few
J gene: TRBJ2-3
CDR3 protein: CASSLTTPRTDTQYF

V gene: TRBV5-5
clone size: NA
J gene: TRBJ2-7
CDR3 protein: CASSLEGGHVHEQYF

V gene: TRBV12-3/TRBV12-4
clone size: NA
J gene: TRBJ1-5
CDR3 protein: CASSLFVRADQPQHF

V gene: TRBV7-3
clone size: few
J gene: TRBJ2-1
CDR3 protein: CASSLTDYHNEQFF

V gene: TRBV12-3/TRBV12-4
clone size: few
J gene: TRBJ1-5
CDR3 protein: CASSSDSLGNQPQHF

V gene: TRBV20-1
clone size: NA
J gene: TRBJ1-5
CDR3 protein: CSASGAQGAGQPQHF

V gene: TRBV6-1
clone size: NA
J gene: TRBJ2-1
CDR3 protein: CASLGFDEQFF

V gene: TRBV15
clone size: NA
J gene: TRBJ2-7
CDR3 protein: CATSSDPSGAYEQYF

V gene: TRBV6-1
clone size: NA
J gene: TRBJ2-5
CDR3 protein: CASSGLRETQYF

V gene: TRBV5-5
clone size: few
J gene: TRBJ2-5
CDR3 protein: CASILKGFQETQYF

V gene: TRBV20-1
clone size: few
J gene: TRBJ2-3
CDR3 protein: CSARSVRASPDTQYF

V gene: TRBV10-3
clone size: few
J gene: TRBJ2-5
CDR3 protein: CAISTKQETQYF